Below, one TCR beta chain is given with its context. This CDR3 has 15 amino acids. Germline V CDR1 and CDR2: SGHTA, FQGNSA. The V end lost 3 bases, the J end lost 5 bases, and 16 bases lay between the germline ends. With 60 Vbeta and 13 Jbeta primers, the PCR was carried out. Only in-frame clones appear in the TCRdb table, and some are missing; sequencing was by immunoSEQ multiplex PCR. The repertoire has some 150,000 clones, 70% to 85% of them found once; the top ten carry roughly 4.5%. These data are taken from a study of cytomegalovirus exposure and HLA in healthy donors. This clonotype was sampled from a man aged 35 to 55 in good health and CMV-seropositive. The specimen was PBMCs. The V call is TRBV7-2, the J call TRBJ1-1; D is undetermined. CDR3 sequence reads: CASSLGPGRTTEAFF. As DNA, the CDR3 is TGTGCCAGCAGCTTGGGTCCCGGGAGGACGACTGAAGCTTTCTTT.